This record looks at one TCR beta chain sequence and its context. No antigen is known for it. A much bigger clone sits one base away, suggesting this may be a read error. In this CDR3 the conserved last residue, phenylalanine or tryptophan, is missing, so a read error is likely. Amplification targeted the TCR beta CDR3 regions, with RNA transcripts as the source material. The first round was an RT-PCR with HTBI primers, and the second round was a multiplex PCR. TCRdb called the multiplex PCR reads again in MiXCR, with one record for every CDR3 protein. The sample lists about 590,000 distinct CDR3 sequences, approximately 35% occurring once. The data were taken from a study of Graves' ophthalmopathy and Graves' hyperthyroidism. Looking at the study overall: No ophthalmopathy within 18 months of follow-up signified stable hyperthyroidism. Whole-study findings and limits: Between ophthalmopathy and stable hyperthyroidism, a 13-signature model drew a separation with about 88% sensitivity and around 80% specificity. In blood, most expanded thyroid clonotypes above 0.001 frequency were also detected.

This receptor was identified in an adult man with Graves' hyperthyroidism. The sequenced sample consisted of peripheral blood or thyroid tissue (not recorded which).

CDR3 protein: CASSLFGPNTGELFS. CDR3 bases: TGTGCCAGCAGTTTATTCGGGCCGAACACCGGGGAGCTGTTTTCT. The chain is built from TRBV7-2 and TRBJ2-2; D uncertain. V lost 6 bases, J lost 0 bases, and 11 bases lay in between. The CDR3 is 15 residues long. CDR1 and CDR2 (germline): SGHTA, FQGNSA.